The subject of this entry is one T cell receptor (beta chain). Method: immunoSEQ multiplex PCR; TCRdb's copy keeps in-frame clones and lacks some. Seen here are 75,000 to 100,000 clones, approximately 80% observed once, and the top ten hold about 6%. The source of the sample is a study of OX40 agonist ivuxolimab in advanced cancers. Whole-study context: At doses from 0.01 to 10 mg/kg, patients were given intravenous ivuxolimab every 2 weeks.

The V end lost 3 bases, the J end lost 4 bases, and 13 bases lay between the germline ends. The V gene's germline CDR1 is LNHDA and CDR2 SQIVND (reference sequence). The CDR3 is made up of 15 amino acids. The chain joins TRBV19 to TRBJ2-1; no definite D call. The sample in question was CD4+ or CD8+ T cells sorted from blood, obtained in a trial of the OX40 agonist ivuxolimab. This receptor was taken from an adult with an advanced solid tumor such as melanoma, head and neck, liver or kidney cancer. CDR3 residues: CASSIVRSQYNEQFF. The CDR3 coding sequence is TGTGCCAGTAGTATCGTGCGTTCGCAGTACAATGAGCAGTTCTTC.